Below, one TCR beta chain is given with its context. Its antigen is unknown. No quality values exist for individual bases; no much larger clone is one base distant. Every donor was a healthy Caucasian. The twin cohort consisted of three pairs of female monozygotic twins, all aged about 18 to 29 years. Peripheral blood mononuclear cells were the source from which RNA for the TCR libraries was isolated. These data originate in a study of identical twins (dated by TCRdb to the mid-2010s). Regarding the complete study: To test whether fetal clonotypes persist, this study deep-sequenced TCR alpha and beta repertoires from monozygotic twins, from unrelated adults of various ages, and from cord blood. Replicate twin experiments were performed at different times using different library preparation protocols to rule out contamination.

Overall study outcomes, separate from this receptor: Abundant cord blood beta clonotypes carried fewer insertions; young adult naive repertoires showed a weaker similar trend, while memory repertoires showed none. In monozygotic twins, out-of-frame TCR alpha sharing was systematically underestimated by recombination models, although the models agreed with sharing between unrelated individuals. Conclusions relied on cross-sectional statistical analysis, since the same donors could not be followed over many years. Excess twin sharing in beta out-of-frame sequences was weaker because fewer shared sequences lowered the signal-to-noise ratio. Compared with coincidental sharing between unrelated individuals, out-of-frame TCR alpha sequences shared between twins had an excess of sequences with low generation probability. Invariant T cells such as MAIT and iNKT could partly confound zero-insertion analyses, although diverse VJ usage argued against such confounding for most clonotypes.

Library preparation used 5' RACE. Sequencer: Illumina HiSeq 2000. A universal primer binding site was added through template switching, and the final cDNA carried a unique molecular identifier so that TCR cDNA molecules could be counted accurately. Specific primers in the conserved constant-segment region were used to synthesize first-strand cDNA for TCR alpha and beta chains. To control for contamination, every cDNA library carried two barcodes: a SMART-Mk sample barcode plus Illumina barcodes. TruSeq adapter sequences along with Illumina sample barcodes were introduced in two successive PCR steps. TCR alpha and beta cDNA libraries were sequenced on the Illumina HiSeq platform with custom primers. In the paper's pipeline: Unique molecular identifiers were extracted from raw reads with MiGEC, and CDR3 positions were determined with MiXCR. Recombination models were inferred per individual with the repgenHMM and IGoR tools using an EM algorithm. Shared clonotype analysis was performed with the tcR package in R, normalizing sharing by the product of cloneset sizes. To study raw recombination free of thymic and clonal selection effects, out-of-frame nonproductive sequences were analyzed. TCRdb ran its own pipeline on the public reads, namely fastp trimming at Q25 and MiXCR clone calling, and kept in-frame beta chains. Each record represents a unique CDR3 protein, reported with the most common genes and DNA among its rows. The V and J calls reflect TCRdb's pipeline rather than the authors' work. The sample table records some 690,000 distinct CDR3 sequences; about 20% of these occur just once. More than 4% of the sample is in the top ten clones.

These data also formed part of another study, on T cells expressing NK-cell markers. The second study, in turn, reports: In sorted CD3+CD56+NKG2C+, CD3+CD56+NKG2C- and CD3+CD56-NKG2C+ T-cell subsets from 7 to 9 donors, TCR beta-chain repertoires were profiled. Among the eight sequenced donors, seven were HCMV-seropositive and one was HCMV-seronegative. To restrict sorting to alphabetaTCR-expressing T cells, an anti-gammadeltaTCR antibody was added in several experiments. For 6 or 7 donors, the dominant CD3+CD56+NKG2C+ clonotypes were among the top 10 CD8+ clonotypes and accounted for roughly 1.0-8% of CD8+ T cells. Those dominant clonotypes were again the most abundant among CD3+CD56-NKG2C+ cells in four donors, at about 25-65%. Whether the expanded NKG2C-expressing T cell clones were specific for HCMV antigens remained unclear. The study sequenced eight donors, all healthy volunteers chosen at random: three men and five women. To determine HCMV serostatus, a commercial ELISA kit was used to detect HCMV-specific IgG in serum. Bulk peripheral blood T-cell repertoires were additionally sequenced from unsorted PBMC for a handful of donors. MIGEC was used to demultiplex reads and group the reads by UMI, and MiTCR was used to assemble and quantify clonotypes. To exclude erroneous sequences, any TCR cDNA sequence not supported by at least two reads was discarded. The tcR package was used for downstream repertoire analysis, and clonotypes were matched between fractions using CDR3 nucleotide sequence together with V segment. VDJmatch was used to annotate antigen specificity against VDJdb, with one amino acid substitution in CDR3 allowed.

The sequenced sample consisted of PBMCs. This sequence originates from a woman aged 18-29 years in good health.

The DNA sequence is as follows: TGTGCCAGCAGCACCCTAGCCGGGCCCCGGGGCGAGCAGTACTTC. The encoded protein is CASSTLAGPRGEQYF. Recombination connected TRBV7-9 to TRBJ2-7; matching of 5 bases hints at TRBD2 as the D gene. The CDR3 starts with the cysteine, ends with the phenylalanine, and has 15 residues. Solely the CDR3 DNA is kept, with 45 bases framed from the first base. The germline V gene (reference sequence) sets CDR1 to SEHNR and CDR2 to FQNEAQ. V sheds 5 bases and J sheds 6 bases, leaving 20 bases between their ends.